The rows below give T cell receptor beta chains drawn from one sample of a study of T-cell reconstitution after alpha-beta-depleted transplantation in children. TCRdb reprocessed the PCR reads with MiXCR, giving one entry per CDR3 protein. The top ten hold approximately 4.7% of the sample, which has a few hundred thousand distinct CDR3 sequences, around 9.7% seen once. Sequencing used PBMCs from the stem cell graft donor, obtained from the stem cell graft. Receptor source: a human donor who donated a stem cell graft to a child with SCID. The CDR3 runs from the conserved cysteine through the conserved F or W. D genes are given only for firm matches. A clone size is listed for some rows: how often the clone was seen (once, few, many), or a class if it is expanded.

>many|-|TRBV5-1|TRBJ2-6
TGCGCCAGCAGCTCATACCCCGGGAGCTCTGGGGCCAACGTCCTGACTTTC
CASSSYPGSSGANVLTF
>many|TRBD2|TRBV20-1|TRBJ2-3
TGCAGTGCTTCCCCGGGGGGGCCTGTTACAGATACGCAGTATTTT
CSASPGGPVTDTQYF
>few|TRBD1|TRBV5-5|TRBJ2-5
TGTGCCAGCAGTATGCAGACAGGGGGCGCGGAGACCCAGTACTTC
CASSMQTGGAETQYF
>many|TRBD2|TRBV28|TRBJ2-7
TGTGCCAGCAGGCCAGCGGGGCCTACCTACGAGCAGTACTTC
CASRPAGPTYEQYF
>many|-|TRBV7-2|TRBJ1-4
TGTGCCAGCAGCTTAGTGGGACTACATGAAAAACTGTTTTTT
CASSLVGLHEKLFF
>many|-|TRBV27|TRBJ2-2
TGTGCCAGCAGTTTATGGATCACCGGGGAGCTGTTTTTT
CASSLWITGELFF
>many|-|TRBV5-1|TRBJ2-3
TGCGCCAGCAGCTTTGTCAACCGCCCAGGAGATACGCAGTATTTT
CASSFVNRPGDTQYF
>many|-|TRBV5-1|TRBJ1-1
TGCGCCAGCAGCTTCGGGCGAATGGGGGACACTGAAGCTTTCTTT
CASSFGRMGDTEAFF
>many|-|TRBV15|TRBJ1-2
TGTGCCACCAGCAGTGGCTATATCTATGGCTACACCTTC
CATSSGYIYGYTF
>-|-|TRBV5-6|TRBJ2-7
TGTGCCAGCAGCTTGTCGGTCCGGGGCTCCTACGAGCAGTACTTC
CASSLSVRGSYEQYF
>many|-|TRBV28|TRBJ1-2
TGTGCCAGCAGTTTGGGTCGAGCTAACTATGGCTACACCTTC
CASSLGRANYGYTF
>many|-|TRBV20-1|TRBJ1-1
TGCAGTGCTAGGGACCAGGGGAGGTGGACTGAAGCTTTCTTT
CSARDQGRWTEAFF
>many|-|TRBV5-6|TRBJ2-2
TGTGCCAGCAGCCGCGGGACAAGTAGGTTGGCCGGGGAGCTGTTTTTT
CASSRGTSRLAGELFF
>many|-|TRBV4-1|TRBJ1-2
TGCGCCAGCAGCAGGACAGTAGCTAACTATGGCTACACCTTC
CASSRTVANYGYTF
>many|TRBD1|TRBV24-1|TRBJ1-5
TGTGCCACCAGTTACAGGGGAAATCAGCCCCAGCATTTT
CATSYRGNQPQHF